Each of the 2 T cell receptor beta chains below was sequenced from the same sample in a study of T cell responses to AZD1222 COVID-19 vaccine. Produced via immunoSEQ multiplex PCR; TCRdb's table is partial and in-frame only. The data contain roughly 140,000 clones, around 89% of them seen just once; the ten biggest clones take up around 2%. Specimen: peripheral blood, collected on day 0 of AZD1222 vaccination. The receptors come from an adult in good health.

V usage is TRBV19 and J usage is TRBJ1-4; D remains unclear. V gave up 4 bases and J gave up 5 bases, with 5 bases separating them. The length of the CDR3 is 12 residues. Germline loops: CDR1 LNHDA, CDR2 SQIVND (reference sequence). CDR3: CASSKPNEKLFF. The CDR3 DNA follows: TGTGCCAGTAGTAAACCCAATGAAAAACTGTTTTTT.

The chain couples TRBV28 to TRBJ2-7; 9 bases line up with TRBD1. Germline V lookup: CDR1 MDHEN, CDR2 SYDVKM. The V segment lost 6 bases and the J segment 3 bases; nucleotides outside the gene matches: 9. The CDR3 has 15 amino acids. This CDR3 is CASSLQGALFYEQYF. In DNA form, the CDR3 reads TGTGCCAGCAGCCTACAGGGGGCACTCTTCTACGAGCAGTACTTC. Together with reference TRBV28 and TRBJ2-7, the CDR3 gives the full variable domain: DVKVTQSSRYLVKRTGEKVFLECVQDMDHENMFWYRQDPGLGLRLIYFSYDVKMKEKGDIPEGYSVSREKKERFSLILESASTNQTSMYLCASSLQGALFYEQYFGPGTRLTVT.